These T cell receptor beta chains were read from a single sample in a study of OX40 agonist ivuxolimab in advanced cancers. Repertoires were generated with immunoSEQ multiplex PCR, while TCRdb's copy carries only in-frame clones and drops some. The sample contains 65,000 to 80,000 clones, approximately 89% of which appear only once. The specimen was CD4+ or CD8+ T cells sorted from blood, collected in a trial of the OX40 agonist ivuxolimab. These receptors all come from an adult with an advanced solid tumor such as melanoma, head and neck, liver or kidney cancer. Each CDR3 is given with its conserved first and last residue. Fields, in order: D gene, clone size, CDR3 length, J gene, V gene, CDR3 DNA, CDR3 protein. D genes are given only for firm matches. Size tells how often a clone was seen (once, few, many) or the class of an expanded clone, and some rows leave it out.

>TRBD2|.|15|TRBJ2-1|TRBV14
TGTGCCAGCAGCCAAGGCGGGAGCGTAGTCAATGAGCAGTTCTTC
CASSQGGSVVNEQFF
>TRBD1|.|14|TRBJ2-7|TRBV2
TGTGCCAGCACCCAGGGGGAAAGCTCCTACGAGCAGTACTTC
CASTQGESSYEQYF
>.|.|15|TRBJ2-7|TRBV5-4
TGTGCCAGCAGGACCGGACGGAGTGATGACTACGAGCAGTACTTC
CASRTGRSDDYEQYF
>.|.|15|TRBJ1-5|TRBV30
TGTGCCTGGAGTGTGGGGGCTGATGGCAATCAGCCCCAGCATTTT
CAWSVGADGNQPQHF
>.|.|21|TRBJ2-5|TRBV7-2
TGTGCCAGCAGCTTAGCTAGTGGCAGGGGTGTCGGTCGGACGGCCGAGGAGACCCAGTACTTC
CASSLASGRGVGRTAEETQYF
>.|.|14|TRBJ2-7|TRBV7-7
TGTGCCAGCAGCCCCTCAGCGAGCTCCTACGAGCAGTACTTC
CASSPSASSYEQYF
>TRBD1|.|14|TRBJ1-2|TRBV6-5
TGTGCCAGCAGGGGGACAGGGGGCGCTTATGGCTACACCTTC
CASRGTGGAYGYTF
>TRBD2|.|16|TRBJ2-7|TRBV6-6
TGTGCCAGCAGCAACGGGGGGGTGCTGCCCCCCTACGAGCAGTACTTC
CASSNGGVLPPYEQYF
>TRBD2|once|15|TRBJ2-5|TRBV4-1
TGCGCCAGCAGCCTGGGACTAATAATTCAAGAGACCCAGTACTTC
CASSLGLIIQETQYF
>.|.|15|TRBJ2-6|TRBV6-1
TGTGCCAGCAGGGTCCTGGAACCTGGGGCCAACGTCCTGACTTTC
CASRVLEPGANVLTF
>TRBD1|.|15|TRBJ2-5|TRBV19
TGTGCCAGTAGTTTTTGGACAGGCGGCCAAGAGACCCAGTACTTC
CASSFWTGGQETQYF
>.|.|14|TRBJ2-1|TRBV2
TGTGCCAGCAGGGTGGCGGTCTCCTACAATGAGCAGTTCTTC
CASRVAVSYNEQFF
>TRBD2|.|17|TRBJ2-5|TRBV7-2
TGTGCCAGCAGCTTAGACTTGGCGGGAGGGATCCAAGAGACCCAGTACTTC
CASSLDLAGGIQETQYF
>TRBD2|.|14|TRBJ2-1|TRBV2
TGTGCCAGCAGTGAACGGCGGGGGTACAATGAGCAGTTCTTC
CASSERRGYNEQFF
>.|.|14|TRBJ2-3|TRBV5-1
TGCGCCAGCGCTTCCTCTGGGTTCACAGATACGCAGTATTTT
CASASSGFTDTQYF
>.|once|17|TRBJ1-4|TRBV19
TGTGCCAGTAGTATAACCAGGTCGGGAGGCACTAATGAAAAACTGTTTTTT
CASSITRSGGTNEKLFF
>TRBD1|.|16|TRBJ1-4|TRBV5-4
TGTGCCAGCAGCTTCGGGACAGGGGGCCTGGGTGAAAAACTGTTTTTT
CASSFGTGGLGEKLFF
>TRBD2|.|16|TRBJ2-1|TRBV11-2
TGTGCCAGCAGCCCGGGGACTAGCGGGGCATACAATGAGCAGTTCTTC
CASSPGTSGAYNEQFF
>.|.|12|TRBJ1-2|TRBV5-1
TGCGCCAGCAGCTTCCAGGAGAATGGCTACACCTTC
CASSFQENGYTF
>.|.|14|TRBJ2-2|TRBV19
TGTGCCAGTAGTAAGGACTTTTCCACCGGGGAGCTGTTTTTT
CASSKDFSTGELFF
>.|.|13|TRBJ2-1|TRBV2
TGTGCCAGCAGTGTCTATAAATACAATGAGCAGTTCTTC
CASSVYKYNEQFF
>.|.|17|TRBJ2-3|TRBV21-1
TGTGCCATCGTACAGGGGGTAACAAAAATTAGCACAGATACGCAGTATTTT
CAIVQGVTKISTDTQYF
>TRBD2|.|16|TRBJ2-1|TRBV2
TGTGCCAGCAGCCAACGGGCTAGCGGGAGTGTAAATGAGCAGTTCTTC
CASSQRASGSVNEQFF
>TRBD2|.|14|TRBJ2-2|TRBV5-8
TGTGCCAGCAGCCAGGGACTAGCCTCCGGGGAGCTGTTTTTT
CASSQGLASGELFF
>.|.|13|TRBJ1-1|TRBV25-1
TGTGCCAGCAGTTTTTCTGGGAATACTGAAGCTTTCTTT
CASSFSGNTEAFF
>.|.|12|TRBJ2-3|TRBV7-6
TGTGCCAGCAGCTTAGTTTCGGGGGACCAGTATTTT
CASSLVSGDQYF
>.|.|14|TRBJ1-4|TRBV30
TGTGCCTGGAGTATGGGCGCAACTAATGAAAAACTGTTTTTT
CAWSMGATNEKLFF
>TRBD2|once|16|TRBJ2-5|TRBV7-8
TGTGCCAGCAGCTATGGGACTAGCGGGAGTGGAGAGACCCAGTACTTC
CASSYGTSGSGETQYF
>.|.|12|TRBJ2-7|TRBV10-3
TGTGCCATCACATACCGACCTGCTGGGCAGTACTTC
CAITYRPAGQYF
>TRBD2|.|13|TRBJ2-7|TRBV10-3
TGTGCCACCCACACTAGCGGGGGCTACGAGCAGTACTTC
CATHTSGGYEQYF
>.|.|18|TRBJ2-4|TRBV11-2
TGTGCCAGCAGCTTAGTAGAGGGAGGATGGCCCCTCGGGAACATTCAGTACTTC
CASSLVEGGWPLGNIQYF
>.|once|14|TRBJ1-2|TRBV2
TGTGCCAGCAGTGAAATCGGAGTGAAGTATGGCTACACCTTC
CASSEIGVKYGYTF
>.|.|18|TRBJ1-5|TRBV7-2
TGTGCCAGCAGCTTCCAGGGGTCGGGGCAGACCACCGGTCAGCCCCAGCATTTT
CASSFQGSGQTTGQPQHF
>TRBD1|.|15|TRBJ2-3|TRBV19
TGTGCCAGTACCCCTAGGACAGGTATGACAGATACGCAGTATTTT
CASTPRTGMTDTQYF
>TRBD2|.|15|TRBJ2-1|TRBV11-1
TGTGCCAGCAGTCTACTCAGCGGGAGGGACAATGAGCAGTTCTTC
CASSLLSGRDNEQFF
>TRBD2|.|16|TRBJ2-5|TRBV9
TGTGCCAGCAGCGTAGCCGTTAGCGGGAGCCAAGAGACCCAGTACTTC
CASSVAVSGSQETQYF
>TRBD2|.|15|TRBJ2-5|TRBV6-5
TGTGCCAGCAGCATAACTAGCGGGACGGAAGAGACCCAGTACTTC
CASSITSGTEETQYF
>.|.|14|TRBJ1-1|TRBV5-4
TGTGCCAGCACTCGGTTGGCTGTGAACACTGAAGCTTTCTTT
CASTRLAVNTEAFF
>TRBD1|.|15|TRBJ1-5|TRBV6-1
TGTGCCAGCAGTGGGGGACAGATTAGCAATCAGCCCCAGCATTTT
CASSGGQISNQPQHF
>TRBD1|once|15|TRBJ2-3|TRBV5-8
TGTGCCAGCAGCCAGGGACAGGGCTTGCCAGATACGCAGTATTTT
CASSQGQGLPDTQYF
>TRBD1|.|16|TRBJ1-1|TRBV5-1
TGCGCCAGCAGCTCCACACCCGGGACAGGAACGCCTGAAGCTTTCTTT
CASSSTPGTGTPEAFF
>TRBD1|.|16|TRBJ1-5|TRBV19
TGTGCCAGTAGTATAGGTACAGGGGCAATTCTACAGCCCCAGCATTTT
CASSIGTGAILQPQHF
>.|.|16|TRBJ1-3|TRBV5-4
TGTGCCAGCAGCCTGGAGAATACAGGGACGGGAAACACCATATATTTT
CASSLENTGTGNTIYF
>TRBD1|.|16|TRBJ1-2|TRBV5-5
TGTGCCAGCAGCTTGGTTTTGGGACAGGGGAACTATGGCTACACCTTC
CASSLVLGQGNYGYTF
>.|.|13|TRBJ2-3|TRBV19
TGTGCCAGTAGGTCGGCTAGCACAGATACGCAGTATTTT
CASRSASTDTQYF
>.|.|11|TRBJ1-4|TRBV28
TGTGCCATTCAGCTCGGCGAAAAACTGTTTTTT
CAIQLGEKLFF
>.|few|19|TRBJ1-3|TRBV15
TGTGCCACCAGCAGAGGAAGCATCTTAGGACTTAGCTCTGGAAACACCATATATTTT
CATSRGSILGLSSGNTIYF
>TRBD2|.|16|TRBJ2-3|TRBV5-6
TGTGCCAGCAGCTTACCCAGCGGGAAGGTTTTGTGGACGCAGTATTTT
CASSLPSGKVLWTQYF
>TRBD1|.|14|TRBJ1-2|TRBV5-1
TGCGCCAGCAGCCTTTTCGGGACAGATTATGGCTACACCTTC
CASSLFGTDYGYTF
>.|once|14|TRBJ1-1|TRBV2
TGTGCCAGCAGTGAGCGCGACAGGAACACTGAAGCTTTCTTT
CASSERDRNTEAFF